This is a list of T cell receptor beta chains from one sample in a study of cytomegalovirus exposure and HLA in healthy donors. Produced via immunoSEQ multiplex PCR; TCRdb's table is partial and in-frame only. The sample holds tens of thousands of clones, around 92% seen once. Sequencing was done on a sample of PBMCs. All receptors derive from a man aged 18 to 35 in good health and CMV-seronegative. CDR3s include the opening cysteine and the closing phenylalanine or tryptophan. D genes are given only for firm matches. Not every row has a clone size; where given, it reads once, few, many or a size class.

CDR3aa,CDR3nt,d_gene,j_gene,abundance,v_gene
CASSVAKVGREQYF,TGTGCCAGCAGCGTAGCTAAGGTCGGGAGGGAGCAGTACTTC,TRBD2,TRBJ2-7,few,TRBV9
CASSYEVTGAYNEQFF,TGTGCCAGCAGTTATGAGGTGACAGGAGCCTACAATGAGCAGTTCTTC,.,TRBJ2-1,.,TRBV6-5
CASSVGADRETQYF,TGTGCCAGCAGCGTAGGGGCGGACAGGGAGACCCAGTACTTC,TRBD1,TRBJ2-5,.,TRBV9
CSVEAIAGANVLTF,TGCAGCGTTGAAGCCATAGCTGGGGCCAACGTCCTGACTTTC,.,TRBJ2-6,.,TRBV29-1
CASSATGALNVAFF,TGTGCCAGCAGCGCCACAGGGGCGCTTAACGTAGCTTTCTTT,TRBD1,TRBJ1-1,.,TRBV5-8
CASSDGAVSGANVLTF,TGTGCCAGCAGTGACGGGGCAGTCTCTGGGGCCAACGTCCTGACTTTC,.,TRBJ2-6,.,TRBV6-4
CASGSPDRNEQYF,TGTGCTAGTGGTAGCCCCGACAGGAACGAGCAGTACTTC,.,TRBJ2-7,.,TRBV12-5
CASSSGQGRGYTF,TGTGCCAGCAGTTCCGGACAGGGACGTGGCTACACCTTC,TRBD1,TRBJ1-2,.,TRBV27
CASSLEGTSASTDTQYF,TGTGCCAGCAGCTTGGAAGGGACTAGCGCTTCCACAGATACGCAGTATTTT,TRBD2,TRBJ2-3,.,TRBV5-5
CASSSLTGLLPTNYGYTF,TGCGCCAGCAGCAGTTTAACAGGCCTTCTCCCGACTAACTATGGCTACACCTTC,.,TRBJ1-2,.,TRBV4-1
CASSQDRRDEQYF,TGCGCCAGCAGCCAAGATCGGAGGGACGAGCAGTACTTC,.,TRBJ2-7,.,TRBV4-1
CASSLDRGQETQYF,TGTGCCAGCAGTTTGGACAGGGGACAAGAGACCCAGTACTTC,TRBD1,TRBJ2-5,.,TRBV27
CASSELGQGGEKLFF,TGTGCCAGCAGTGAACTGGGACAGGGAGGTGAAAAACTGTTTTTT,TRBD1,TRBJ1-4,.,TRBV2
CAWSRGNQPQHF,TGTGCCTGGAGCCGAGGGAATCAGCCCCAGCATTTT,.,TRBJ1-5,.,TRBV30
CASSGLRQGIGKNIQYF,TGCGCCAGCAGTGGGTTAAGACAGGGTATCGGCAAAAACATTCAGTACTTC,TRBD1,TRBJ2-4,.,TRBV10-1
CARSVRTGSYGYTF,TGTGCCAGATCGGTGCGGACAGGGAGTTATGGCTACACCTTC,TRBD1,TRBJ1-2,.,TRBV2
CASSLAAGAGYEQYF,TGCGCCAGCAGCTTGGCGGCAGGGGCAGGGTACGAGCAGTACTTC,.,TRBJ2-7,.,TRBV5-1
CASSDTRTVWDTQYF,TGCGCCAGCAGTGATACGAGGACAGTTTGGGATACGCAGTATTTT,.,TRBJ2-3,.,TRBV10-1
CASSFSGPGGSSTDTQYF,TGTGCCAGCAGTTTTAGCGGCCCTGGTGGTTCTAGCACAGATACGCAGTATTTT,.,TRBJ2-3,.,TRBV27
CAWSKGDYGYTF,TGTGCCTGGAGTAAGGGAGACTATGGCTACACCTTC,.,TRBJ1-2,few,TRBV30
CASSLVGTEGSEAFF,TGTGCCAGCAGCTTAGTAGGGACGGAGGGGTCTGAAGCTTTCTTT,.,TRBJ1-1,.,TRBV7-9